This entry concerns a single T cell receptor (beta chain). Its specificity is unknown. The sample belongs to a study of OX40 agonist ivuxolimab in advanced cancers. The study, taken as a whole, reports: Low levels of normalized T-cell clonal expansion also appeared in some nonresponders. The 0.1-3.0 mg/kg partial responders had among the lowest clonal expansion.

Generated by immunoSEQ multiplex PCR, the TCRdb table keeps only in-frame clones and is missing some. The table lists 60,000 to 100,000 clones, around 94% of them singletons. Trimming shortened V by 4 bases and J by 8 bases, and 17 bases separated the two germline ends. This CDR3 comprises 14 residues. The germline gives CDR1 LGHNA, CDR2 YNFKEQ. The chain employs TRBV4-2 and TRBJ1-1, with D maybe TRBD1 (6 bases). This material consisted of CD4+ or CD8+ T cells sorted from blood, taken in a trial of the OX40 agonist ivuxolimab. This receptor was taken from an adult with an advanced solid tumor such as melanoma, head and neck, liver or kidney cancer. The CDR3, as DNA: TGTGCCAGCAGCCTAGCGACCCCGGGGGCCGAAGCTTTCTTT. It encodes CASSLATPGAEAFF.